These 8 T cell receptor beta chains were sequenced from one sample in a study of human T cells and chemical hapten exposure. MiXCR, run by TCRdb on the RACE reads, gives a single entry per CDR3 protein. The profile shows roughly 260,000 distinct CDR3 sequences, 8.6% of them singletons. Time point here: pre-sensitization, week 0. Treatment defined: therapeutic diphenylcyclopropenone sensitization with weekly scalp DPC. The sample consisted of whole blood, taken in connection with sensitization to the hapten diphenylcyclopropenone (DPC). These receptors came from a middle-aged woman with alopecia areata. Some clones in this sample may be carry-over from other donors' samples.

This rearrangement joins TRBV30 to TRBJ1-1; tentative D call: TRBD1 (5 bases). Trimming shortened V by 3 bases and J by 2 bases, and 7 bases separated the two germline ends. CDR1 is GTSNPN, CDR2 SVGIG, per germline (reference sequence). The CDR3 is made up of 12 amino acids. DNA for the CDR3: TGTGCCTGGAGATGGGGCAACACTGAAGCTTTCTTT. The encoded protein is CAWRWGNTEAFF.

This clonotype was seen a few times. The CDR3 protein is CASRTQGGHNEQFF. The CDR3 DNA follows: TGTGCCAGCAGAACCCAGGGGGGCCACAATGAGCAGTTCTTC. The V and J genes are TRBV7-9 and TRBJ2-1; D possibly corresponds to TRBD1 (7 bases). Germline loops: CDR1 SEHNR, CDR2 FQNEAQ (reference sequence). This CDR3 comprises 14 residues. V lost 6 bases and J 5 bases, leaving 14 bases between the germline ends.

This clonotype came up many times. The gene calls are TRBV6-7 and TRBJ2-1, with 7 bases aligning to TRBD1. TRBV6-7 is an ORF, with its function uncertain. J gave up 4 bases and V 6 bases, and 21 bases lay outside the gene matches. This CDR3 comprises 19 residues. This CDR3 is CASSHQGQSALADYNEQFF. CDR3 sequence (DNA): TGTGCCAGCAGCCACCAGGGACAGTCTGCCCTTGCCGATTACAATGAGCAGTTCTTC.

The sample holds many counts of this clonotype. This sequence joins TRBV12-3 or TRBV12-4 and TRBJ2-3; TRBD2 agrees at 11 bases. The CDR3 runs to 19 residues. The junction had 20 bases not matched to a gene; V was cut back by 7 bases and J by 5 bases. DNA of the CDR3: TGTGCCAGCACCACGGGACTAGCGGCTGCTGCGGGGGCCGAAGATACGCAGTATTTT. Residues: CASTTGLAAAAGAEDTQYF.

V gene TRBV9 combines with J gene TRBJ2-2; tentative D call: TRBD2 (6 bases). Germline V gene data show CDR1 as SGDLS and CDR2 as YYNGEE. The CDR3 has 18 residues. Trimming shortened V by 0 bases and J by 7 bases, and 22 bases separated the two germline ends. This CDR3 is CASSVALPARGKGGELFF. The CDR3, as DNA: TGTGCCAGCAGCGTAGCCCTGCCGGCCCGCGGGAAAGGCGGGGAGCTGTTTTTT.

Regarding this clonotype: A read error may be the cause here, since a much bigger clone is one base away. This chain joins TRBV27 and TRBJ2-7; D is undetermined. The CDR3 has 13 residues. The germline V gene encodes CDR1 MNHEY and CDR2 SMNVEV (reference sequence). The CDR3 protein is CDSSFSSSYEQYF. CDR3 nucleotide sequence: TGTGACAGCAGTTTCAGCTCCTCCTACGAGCAGTACTTC.

This clonotype was observed a few times. The CDR3 DNA is TGTGCCAGCAGCCAAGACCCACAGGGCTCCTACGAGCAGTACTTC. This encodes CASSQDPQGSYEQYF. The rearrangement joins TRBV4-2 to TRBJ2-7; D may be TRBD1 (6 bases). The CDR3 is made up of 15 amino acids. Germline loops: CDR1 LGHNA, CDR2 YNFKEQ. V lost 0 bases to trimming and J lost 0 bases, with 9 bases between them.

This clonotype was seen many times. The chain links TRBV7-8 to TRBJ2-7; TRBD1 might be the D (6 bases). Germline CDR1 is SGHVS and CDR2 is FQNEAQ. This CDR3 contains 12 residues. With 4 bases removed from V and 7 bases from J, the gap between germline ends came to 11 bases. The chain's CDR3 is CASSWGPGEQYF. CDR3 in DNA: TGTGCCAGCAGCTGGGGGCCTGGAGAGCAGTACTTC. Complete variable domain (other parts from reference TRBV7-8 and TRBJ2-7): GAGVSQSPRYKVAKRGQDVALRCDPISGHVSLFWYQQALGQGPEFLTYFQNEAQLDKSGLPSDRFFAERPEGSVSTLKIQRTQQEDSAVYLCASSWGPGEQYFGPGTRLTVT.